The rows below give T cell receptor beta chains drawn from one sample of a study of T-cell memory formation after mild COVID-19. TCRdb reprocessed the 5' RACE reads via MiXCR and lists one record per CDR3 protein. The sample contains 150,000 to 200,000 distinct CDR3 sequences, more than 9% of which appear only once. The material sequenced was PBMCs or a T cell subset sorted from them (not recorded which). The receptor set was obtained from a man younger than 35 who had mild COVID-19 (a few samples of this study predate the infection). Cell type and time point are not known. CDR3s include the opening cysteine and the closing phenylalanine or tryptophan. Fields, in order: J gene, V gene, D gene, clone size, CDR3 DNA, CDR3 protein. D genes are given only for firm matches. Clone size is stated in some rows and not others, as once, few, many or a class when expanded.

J gene: TRBJ2-3
V gene: TRBV7-9
D gene: .
clone size: .
CDR3 DNA: TGTGCCAGCAGCCCCCAGGGCCGACGGGGCGGTGATACGCAGTATTTT
CDR3 protein: CASSPQGRRGGDTQYF

J gene: TRBJ2-4
V gene: TRBV29-1
D gene: .
clone size: many
CDR3 DNA: TGCAGCGTGCAGGGTTGGTATGGTTTGGGGAACATTCAGTACTTC
CDR3 protein: CSVQGWYGLGNIQYF

J gene: TRBJ1-1
V gene: TRBV20-1
D gene: TRBD1
clone size: many
CDR3 DNA: TGCAGTGCTAGAGCAGGGGGCCTGACCACTGAAGCTTTCTTT
CDR3 protein: CSARAGGLTTEAFF

J gene: TRBJ1-6
V gene: TRBV5-1
D gene: TRBD1
clone size: few
CDR3 DNA: TGCGCCAGCGCCCAGGGGGTTTATAATTCACCCCTCCACTTT
CDR3 protein: CASAQGVYNSPLHF

J gene: TRBJ2-5
V gene: TRBV20-1
D gene: .
clone size: many
CDR3 DNA: TGCAGTGCTTCTGTGGGCGCCCCGTCGACCCAGTACTTC
CDR3 protein: CSASVGAPSTQYF

J gene: TRBJ2-5
V gene: TRBV27
D gene: TRBD1
clone size: many
CDR3 DNA: TGTGCCAGCAGTTTAACCTGGACAGGGCAGACCCAGTACTTC
CDR3 protein: CASSLTWTGQTQYF

J gene: TRBJ1-1
V gene: TRBV5-5
D gene: .
clone size: many
CDR3 DNA: TGTGCCAGCAGCTTGGAGCTAAGTAAGGACACTGAAGCTTTCTTT
CDR3 protein: CASSLELSKDTEAFF

J gene: TRBJ1-2
V gene: TRBV5-1
D gene: TRBD1
clone size: few
CDR3 DNA: TGCGCCAGCAGCCGGACAGGGGATTTGGGCTATGGCTACACCTTC
CDR3 protein: CASSRTGDLGYGYTF

J gene: TRBJ2-1
V gene: TRBV7-8
D gene: TRBD2
clone size: .
CDR3 DNA: TGTGCCAGCAGCTTAGGCGTTGGGCTAGCGGGGGGCTTCTCCTACAATGAGCAGTTCTTC
CDR3 protein: CASSLGVGLAGGFSYNEQFF

J gene: TRBJ2-3
V gene: TRBV11-2
D gene: .
clone size: many
CDR3 DNA: TGTGCCAGCAGCTCGAGGGCCACAGATACGCAGTATTTT
CDR3 protein: CASSSRATDTQYF

J gene: TRBJ2-1
V gene: TRBV5-1
D gene: TRBD2
clone size: many
CDR3 DNA: TGCGCCAGCAGCAGGCCGGGACTAGAGACCAATGAGCAGTTCTTC
CDR3 protein: CASSRPGLETNEQFF

J gene: TRBJ2-3
V gene: TRBV9
D gene: TRBD2
clone size: .
CDR3 DNA: TGTGCCAGCAGCGATAGGGGACTAGTCGCAGATACGCAGTATTTT
CDR3 protein: CASSDRGLVADTQYF

J gene: TRBJ2-2
V gene: TRBV27
D gene: .
clone size: few
CDR3 DNA: TGTGCCAGCATGGGGTCGAACACCGGGGAGCTGTTTTTT
CDR3 protein: CASMGSNTGELFF

J gene: TRBJ2-3
V gene: TRBV24-1
D gene: .
clone size: many
CDR3 DNA: TGTGCCACCAGTAGACCCGTCGCGGATACGCAGTATTTT
CDR3 protein: CATSRPVADTQYF

J gene: TRBJ2-1
V gene: TRBV7-2
D gene: TRBD2
clone size: few
CDR3 DNA: TGTGCCAGCAGCTTGACTAGCGGGGACAATGAGCAGTTCTTC
CDR3 protein: CASSLTSGDNEQFF

J gene: TRBJ1-5
V gene: TRBV6-6
D gene: .
clone size: .
CDR3 DNA: TGTGCCAGCAGTTACCGGGGAAGCGGCCAGCCCCAGCATTTT
CDR3 protein: CASSYRGSGQPQHF

J gene: TRBJ1-5
V gene: TRBV6-2/TRBV6-3
D gene: .
clone size: .
CDR3 DNA: TGTGCCAGCAGTTGGGGGACGATAGGTCAGCCCCAGCATTTT
CDR3 protein: CASSWGTIGQPQHF

J gene: TRBJ2-2
V gene: TRBV4-3
D gene: TRBD1
clone size: .
CDR3 DNA: TGCGCCAGCAGCCATCCGGGACAGGGTTTTCCCGGGGAGCTGTTTTTT
CDR3 protein: CASSHPGQGFPGELFF

J gene: TRBJ2-3
V gene: TRBV7-2
D gene: .
clone size: .
CDR3 DNA: TGTGCCAGCAGCGATATTCCAGATTGGGGGACCCCGAGGACAGATACGCAGTATTTT
CDR3 protein: CASSDIPDWGTPRTDTQYF

J gene: TRBJ2-3
V gene: TRBV10-3
D gene: TRBD2
clone size: .
CDR3 DNA: TGTGCCATCACGCCGGGGGGACCCAGAAGCACAGATACGCAGTATTTT
CDR3 protein: CAITPGGPRSTDTQYF

J gene: TRBJ1-5
V gene: TRBV7-2
D gene: .
clone size: .
CDR3 DNA: TGTGCCAGCAGCCCTGGGTGGGGGGGTAGCAATCAGCCCCAGCATTTT
CDR3 protein: CASSPGWGGSNQPQHF

J gene: TRBJ1-2
V gene: TRBV6-5
D gene: TRBD1
clone size: .
CDR3 DNA: TGTGCCAGCACCGGACAGGGAGGTGGCTACACCTTC
CDR3 protein: CASTGQGGGYTF

J gene: TRBJ1-1
V gene: TRBV29-1
D gene: TRBD1
clone size: few
CDR3 DNA: TGCAGCGTTGGCCGTGGGGGACAGGGGGCTGAAGCTTTCTTT
CDR3 protein: CSVGRGGQGAEAFF

J gene: TRBJ2-2
V gene: TRBV12-5
D gene: TRBD2
clone size: .
CDR3 DNA: TGTGCTAGTGGTTTGTCCCGCGTCGGGACTAGTACTACCACCGGGGAGCTGTTTTTT
CDR3 protein: CASGLSRVGTSTTTGELFF

J gene: TRBJ2-1
V gene: TRBV29-1
D gene: .
clone size: few
CDR3 DNA: TGCAGCGCGGCCCGGGACATGGGGTACAATGAGCAGTTCTTC
CDR3 protein: CSAARDMGYNEQFF

J gene: TRBJ2-3
V gene: TRBV6-2/TRBV6-3
D gene: TRBD2
clone size: .
CDR3 DNA: TGTGCCAGCAGTTACCTTGCGGGGGGAGCAGATACGCAGTATTTT
CDR3 protein: CASSYLAGGADTQYF

J gene: TRBJ1-5
V gene: TRBV7-3
D gene: .
clone size: many
CDR3 DNA: TGTGCCAGCAGCCGGGAAGTCAATCAGCCCCAGCATTTT
CDR3 protein: CASSREVNQPQHF

J gene: TRBJ1-4
V gene: TRBV30
D gene: TRBD1
clone size: .
CDR3 DNA: TGTGCCTGGGACAGGGGCACTGGAAAACTGTTTTTT
CDR3 protein: CAWDRGTGKLFF

J gene: TRBJ2-1
V gene: TRBV12-3/TRBV12-4
D gene: TRBD2
clone size: .
CDR3 DNA: TGTGCCAGCAGTCCAATATTAGCGGGGCATGAGCAGTTCTTC
CDR3 protein: CASSPILAGHEQFF

J gene: TRBJ1-2
V gene: TRBV12-3/TRBV12-4
D gene: .
clone size: few
CDR3 DNA: TGTGCCAGCAGTTCGACAATGCGCGGACTCCTTATGGGTAACTATGGCTACACCTTC
CDR3 protein: CASSSTMRGLLMGNYGYTF

J gene: TRBJ2-5
V gene: TRBV7-2
D gene: .
clone size: few
CDR3 DNA: TGTGCCAGCAGACCTGGTCCATCATTGGAGACCCAGTACTTC
CDR3 protein: CASRPGPSLETQYF

J gene: TRBJ2-7
V gene: TRBV5-5
D gene: TRBD1
clone size: few
CDR3 DNA: TGTGCCAGCAGCCGGGGGCAGGGGGCTTACGAGCAGTACTTC
CDR3 protein: CASSRGQGAYEQYF

J gene: TRBJ2-1
V gene: TRBV24-1
D gene: .
clone size: .
CDR3 DNA: TGTGCCACCAGTTTCGTGCGAAATTTTTTCTTC
CDR3 protein: CATSFVRNFFF

J gene: TRBJ1-1
V gene: TRBV12-3/TRBV12-4
D gene: .
clone size: .
CDR3 DNA: TGTGCCAGCAGTTATGATACGGTTCGGCTCGCTTTCTTT
CDR3 protein: CASSYDTVRLAFF

J gene: TRBJ2-1
V gene: TRBV5-1
D gene: .
clone size: .
CDR3 DNA: TGCGCCAGCAGCTTGGCCGGGCGGCAGAGGGGCGGCAATGAGCAGTTCTTC
CDR3 protein: CASSLAGRQRGGNEQFF

J gene: TRBJ2-7
V gene: TRBV18
D gene: TRBD2
clone size: .
CDR3 DNA: TGTGCCAGCTCACCAACGGGGGGCACTAGCGGGGGTTCCTACGAGCAGTACTTC
CDR3 protein: CASSPTGGTSGGSYEQYF

J gene: TRBJ1-1
V gene: TRBV19
D gene: .
clone size: .
CDR3 DNA: TGTGCCAGTAGTACGCCTGGGCCTCATGAAGCTTTCTTT
CDR3 protein: CASSTPGPHEAFF

J gene: TRBJ1-6
V gene: TRBV5-1
D gene: .
clone size: .
CDR3 DNA: TGCGCCAGCAGCTTGGTACCGGGATCAGCTGATTCACCCCTCCACTTT
CDR3 protein: CASSLVPGSADSPLHF

J gene: TRBJ1-1
V gene: TRBV27
D gene: .
clone size: once
CDR3 DNA: TGTGCCAGCAGTTTATCTTCGAAGGGGACTGAAGCTTTCTTT
CDR3 protein: CASSLSSKGTEAFF

J gene: TRBJ1-2
V gene: TRBV7-2
D gene: .
clone size: few
CDR3 DNA: TGTGCCAGCAGCTTTTTGAGGACAGAGCATAGCGGACGGTATGGCTACACCTTC
CDR3 protein: CASSFLRTEHSGRYGYTF

J gene: TRBJ1-1
V gene: TRBV9
D gene: TRBD1
clone size: .
CDR3 DNA: TGTGCCAGCAGCCCGGGGACAGGGTTAACTGAAGCTTTCTTT
CDR3 protein: CASSPGTGLTEAFF

J gene: TRBJ2-4
V gene: TRBV28
D gene: .
clone size: .
CDR3 DNA: TGTGCCACCAGCTTAGCCAAAAACATTCAGTACTTC
CDR3 protein: CATSLAKNIQYF

J gene: TRBJ2-2
V gene: TRBV5-5
D gene: .
clone size: many
CDR3 DNA: TGTGCCAGCAGCCTCGGGATCTTCACCGGGGAGCTGTTTTTT
CDR3 protein: CASSLGIFTGELFF

J gene: TRBJ1-1
V gene: TRBV5-1
D gene: .
clone size: .
CDR3 DNA: TGCGCCAGCAGCTCCATTGGGGCTGACACTGAAGCTTTCTTT
CDR3 protein: CASSSIGADTEAFF

J gene: TRBJ2-5
V gene: TRBV20-1
D gene: .
clone size: few
CDR3 DNA: TGCAGTGCTAGGTCTGGGGGCAGGGAGACCCAGTACTTC
CDR3 protein: CSARSGGRETQYF

J gene: TRBJ1-3
V gene: TRBV14
D gene: .
clone size: few
CDR3 DNA: TGTGCCAGCAGCCGTCTGACAGTTTCCTCTGGAAACACCATATATTTT
CDR3 protein: CASSRLTVSSGNTIYF

J gene: TRBJ1-6
V gene: TRBV6-5
D gene: .
clone size: many
CDR3 DNA: TGTGCCAGCAGTTACTCAGGGGATTCACCCCTCCACTTT
CDR3 protein: CASSYSGDSPLHF

J gene: TRBJ1-5
V gene: TRBV30
D gene: TRBD1
clone size: .
CDR3 DNA: TGTGCCTGGAGTATACCGGGACAGGGTTTTTTTCAGCCCCAGCATTTT
CDR3 protein: CAWSIPGQGFFQPQHF

J gene: TRBJ2-3
V gene: TRBV7-7
D gene: .
clone size: few
CDR3 DNA: TGTGCTATAGGTCGGGAGCGCACAGATACGCAGTATTTT
CDR3 protein: CAIGRERTDTQYF

J gene: TRBJ1-5
V gene: TRBV28
D gene: .
clone size: many
CDR3 DNA: TGTGCCAGCAGTTCTCCGGGTGGGGTCAATCAGCCCCAGCATTTT
CDR3 protein: CASSSPGGVNQPQHF

J gene: TRBJ2-7
V gene: TRBV4-3
D gene: TRBD1
clone size: few
CDR3 DNA: TGCGCCAGCAGCCCCGGGCCCGGACAGGTCACCTACGAGCAGTACTTC
CDR3 protein: CASSPGPGQVTYEQYF

J gene: TRBJ2-2
V gene: TRBV7-6
D gene: .
clone size: medium-sized
CDR3 DNA: TGTGCCAGCAGCTTAGTGAGGGGCGTCACCGGGGAGCTGTTTTTT
CDR3 protein: CASSLVRGVTGELFF

J gene: TRBJ2-1
V gene: TRBV12-3/TRBV12-4
D gene: TRBD2
clone size: .
CDR3 DNA: TGTGCCAGCACCGCGGGGGGCCGGGTTGAGCAGTTCTTC
CDR3 protein: CASTAGGRVEQFF